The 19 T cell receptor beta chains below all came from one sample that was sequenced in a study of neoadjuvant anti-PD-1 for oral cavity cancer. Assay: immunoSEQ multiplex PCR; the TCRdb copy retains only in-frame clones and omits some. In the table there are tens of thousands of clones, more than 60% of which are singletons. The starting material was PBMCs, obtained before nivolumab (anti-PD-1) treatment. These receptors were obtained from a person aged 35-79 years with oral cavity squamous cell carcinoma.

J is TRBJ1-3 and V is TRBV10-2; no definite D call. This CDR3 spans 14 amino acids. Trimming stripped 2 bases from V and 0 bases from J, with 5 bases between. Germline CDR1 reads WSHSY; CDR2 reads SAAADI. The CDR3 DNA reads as TGCGCCAGCAGTGAGAGGAGCTCTGGAAACACCATATATTTT. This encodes CASSERSSGNTIYF.

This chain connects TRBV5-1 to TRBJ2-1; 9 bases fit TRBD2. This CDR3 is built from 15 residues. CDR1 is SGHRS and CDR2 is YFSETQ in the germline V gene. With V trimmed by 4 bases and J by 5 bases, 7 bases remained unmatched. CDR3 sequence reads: CASSRAGTSHNEQFF. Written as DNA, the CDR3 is TGCGCCAGCAGCAGGGCCGGGACTAGCCACAATGAGCAGTTCTTC.

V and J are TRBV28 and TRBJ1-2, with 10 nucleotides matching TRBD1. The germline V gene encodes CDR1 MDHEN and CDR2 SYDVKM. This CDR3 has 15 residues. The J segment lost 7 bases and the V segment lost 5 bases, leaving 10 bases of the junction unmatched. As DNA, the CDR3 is TGTGCCAGCAGTCAGGAGGGACAGGGGACGATTGGCTACACCTTC. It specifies CASSQEGQGTIGYTF.

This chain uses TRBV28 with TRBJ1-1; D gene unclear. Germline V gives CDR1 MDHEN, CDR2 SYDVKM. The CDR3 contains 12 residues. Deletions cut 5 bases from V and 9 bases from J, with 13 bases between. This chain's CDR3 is CASSTNRLKAFF. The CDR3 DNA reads TGTGCCAGCAGTACGAATAGGTTAAAAGCTTTCTTT.

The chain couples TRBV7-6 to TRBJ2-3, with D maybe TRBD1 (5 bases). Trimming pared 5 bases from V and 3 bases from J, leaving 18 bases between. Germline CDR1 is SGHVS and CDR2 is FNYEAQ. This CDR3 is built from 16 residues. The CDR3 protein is CASSRRGAGWTDTQYF. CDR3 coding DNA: TGTGCCAGCAGCCGCCGCGGCGCAGGGTGGACAGATACGCAGTATTTT.

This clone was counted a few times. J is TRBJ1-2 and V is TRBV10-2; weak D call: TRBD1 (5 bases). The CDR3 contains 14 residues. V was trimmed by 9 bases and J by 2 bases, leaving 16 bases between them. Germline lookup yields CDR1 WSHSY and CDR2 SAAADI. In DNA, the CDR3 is TGCGCCAGTACTAACCGGGGCCCGAACTATGGCTACACCTTC. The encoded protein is CASTNRGPNYGYTF.

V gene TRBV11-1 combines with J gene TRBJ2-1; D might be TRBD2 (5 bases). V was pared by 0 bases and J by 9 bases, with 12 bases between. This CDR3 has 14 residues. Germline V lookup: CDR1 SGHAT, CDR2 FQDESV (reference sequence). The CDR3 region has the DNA TGTGCCAGCAGCTTAGCGCGACTATTCGGTGAGCAGTTCTTC. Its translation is CASSLARLFGEQFF.

The CDR3 region has the DNA TGTGCCAGCAGCTTGAATAGGAGGGGAGATACGCAGTATTTT. Its protein is CASSLNRRGDTQYF. The chain is built from TRBV5-6 and TRBJ2-3, with a possible D match to TRBD2 (6 bases). The length of the CDR3 is 14 residues. The V gene lost 1 base and the J gene lost 5 bases, with 11 bases spanning the gap. Germline-derived CDR1 and CDR2 are SGHDT and YYEEEE.

This CDR3 reads CASSLGWAEDTQYF. As DNA, the CDR3 is TGCGCCAGCAGCTTGGGGTGGGCGGAGGATACGCAGTATTTT. The gene calls are TRBV5-1 and TRBJ2-3; no reliable D call. The CDR3 consists of 14 residues. In germline, CDR1 is SGHRS, CDR2 YFSETQ. V was clipped by 0 bases and J by 6 bases, with 11 bases between them.

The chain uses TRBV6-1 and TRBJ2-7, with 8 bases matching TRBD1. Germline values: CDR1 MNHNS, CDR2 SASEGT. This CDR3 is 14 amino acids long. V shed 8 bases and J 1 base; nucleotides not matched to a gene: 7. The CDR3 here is CASLRDRTSYEQYF. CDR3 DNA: TGTGCCAGCTTGAGGGACAGGACGTCCTACGAGCAGTACTTC.

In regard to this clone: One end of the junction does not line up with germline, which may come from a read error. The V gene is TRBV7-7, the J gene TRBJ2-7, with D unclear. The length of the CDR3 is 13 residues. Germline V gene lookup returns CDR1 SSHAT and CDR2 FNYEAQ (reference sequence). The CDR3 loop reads CASSPRPDREQYF. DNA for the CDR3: TGTGCTAGCAGCCCCCGACCTGATCGGGAGCAGTACTTC.

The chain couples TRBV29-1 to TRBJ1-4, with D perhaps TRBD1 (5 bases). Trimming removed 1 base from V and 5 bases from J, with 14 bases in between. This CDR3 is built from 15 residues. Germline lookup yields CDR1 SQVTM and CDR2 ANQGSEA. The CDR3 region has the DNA TGCAGCGTTGAAGTAGTGGACACCGTAAATGAAAAACTGTTTTTT. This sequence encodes CSVEVVDTVNEKLFF. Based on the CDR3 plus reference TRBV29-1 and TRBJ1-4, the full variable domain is SAVISQKPSRDICQRGTSLTIQCQVDSQVTMMFWYRQQPGQSLTLIATANQGSEATYESGFVIDKFPISRPNLTFSTLTVSNMSPEDSSIYLCSVEVVDTVNEKLFFGSGTQLSVL.

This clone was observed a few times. As DNA, the CDR3 is TGCGCCAGCAGCTTGGATCCGGTCGGAAGACTTAACCCTTACAATGAGCAGTTCTTC. As protein: CASSLDPVGRLNPYNEQFF. J is TRBJ2-1 and V is TRBV5-1; no firm D call. The CDR3 has 19 amino acids. V shed 0 bases and J shed 4 bases, with 23 bases lying between them. Germline loops: CDR1 SGHRS, CDR2 YFSETQ.

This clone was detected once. CDR3 region: CASSPLSGFNQPQHF. CDR3 sequence (DNA): TGTGCCAGCAGTCCACTCAGCGGGTTCAATCAGCCCCAGCATTTT. V is TRBV6-1 and J is TRBJ1-5; D unclear. The germline V gene has CDR1 MNHNS and CDR2 SASEGT. The CDR3 is 15 residues long. The germline V and J ends were trimmed by 5 bases and 3 bases, with 14 bases remaining between them.

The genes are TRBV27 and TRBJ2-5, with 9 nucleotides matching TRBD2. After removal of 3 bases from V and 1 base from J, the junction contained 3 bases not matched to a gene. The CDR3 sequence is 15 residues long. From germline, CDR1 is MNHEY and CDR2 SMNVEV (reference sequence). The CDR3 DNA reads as TGTGCCAGCAGTTTCGGCGGGGGGGGCCAAGAGACCCAGTACTTC. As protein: CASSFGGGGQETQYF.

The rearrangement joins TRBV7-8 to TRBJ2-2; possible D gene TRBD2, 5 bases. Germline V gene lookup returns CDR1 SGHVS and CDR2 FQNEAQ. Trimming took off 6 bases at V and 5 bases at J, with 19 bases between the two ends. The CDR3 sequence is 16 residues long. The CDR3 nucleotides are TGTGCCAGCAGAATCAGTTCCGGGGTTGGGACCGGGGAGCTGTTTTTT. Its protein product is CASRISSGVGTGELFF.

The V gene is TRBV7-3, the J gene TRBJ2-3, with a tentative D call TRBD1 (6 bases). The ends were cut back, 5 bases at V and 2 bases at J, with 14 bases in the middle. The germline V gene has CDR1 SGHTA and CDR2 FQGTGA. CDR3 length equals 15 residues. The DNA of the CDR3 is TGTGCCAGCAGCAACGAGGGGGTACACACAGATACGCAGTATTTT. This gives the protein CASSNEGVHTDTQYF.

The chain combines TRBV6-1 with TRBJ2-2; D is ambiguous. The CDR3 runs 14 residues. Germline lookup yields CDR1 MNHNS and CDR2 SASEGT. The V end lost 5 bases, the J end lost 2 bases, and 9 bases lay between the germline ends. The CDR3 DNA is TGTGCCAGCAGTTTGGGGTCAAACACCGGGGAGCTGTTTTTT. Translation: CASSLGSNTGELFF.

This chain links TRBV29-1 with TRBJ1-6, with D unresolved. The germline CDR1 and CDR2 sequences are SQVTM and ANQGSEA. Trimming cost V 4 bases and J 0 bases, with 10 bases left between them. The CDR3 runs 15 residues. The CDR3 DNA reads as TGCAGCGTTGGGGAGGAGAGCTCCTATAATTCACCCCTCCACTTT. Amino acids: CSVGEESSYNSPLHF.